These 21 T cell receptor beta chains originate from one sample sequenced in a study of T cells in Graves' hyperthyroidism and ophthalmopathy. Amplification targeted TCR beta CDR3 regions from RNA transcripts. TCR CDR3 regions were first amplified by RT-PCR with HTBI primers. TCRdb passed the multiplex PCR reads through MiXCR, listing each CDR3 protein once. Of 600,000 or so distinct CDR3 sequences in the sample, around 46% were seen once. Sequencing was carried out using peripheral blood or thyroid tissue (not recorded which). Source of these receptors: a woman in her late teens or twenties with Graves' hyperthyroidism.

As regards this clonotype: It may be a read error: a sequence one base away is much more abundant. CDR3 loop: CAGSRNGDSPLHF. DNA for the CDR3: TGTGCCGGCAGCCGCAATGGGGATTCACCCCTCCACTTT. This chain uses TRBV7-3 with TRBJ1-6; D ambiguous. The CDR3 is made up of 13 amino acids. Per the germline V gene, CDR1 is SGHTA and CDR2 is FQGTGA.

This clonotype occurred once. CDR3: CASSYRSGAYEQYF. DNA for the CDR3: TGTGCCAGCAGTTACCGTTCCGGGGCCTACGAGCAGTACTTC. This chain uses TRBV6-5 with TRBJ2-7; a possible D gene is TRBD2 (5 bases). Germline CDR1 reads MNHEY; CDR2 reads SVGAGI. V gave up 2 bases and J gave up 2 bases, with 10 bases separating them. The CDR3 spans 14 residues.

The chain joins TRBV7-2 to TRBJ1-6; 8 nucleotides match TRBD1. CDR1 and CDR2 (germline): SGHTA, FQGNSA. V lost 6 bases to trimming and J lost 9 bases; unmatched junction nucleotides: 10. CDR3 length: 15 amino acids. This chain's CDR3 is CASSYTGTGVSPLHF. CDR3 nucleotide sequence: TGTGCCAGCAGTTACACCGGGACAGGTGTTTCACCCCTCCACTTT.

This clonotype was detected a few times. CDR3 bases: TGTGCCAGCAGTGACCCCGACCCCCAAGAGACCCAGTACTTC. It encodes CASSDPDPQETQYF. This rearrangement joins TRBV25-1 to TRBJ2-5; no definite D call. The CDR3 spans 14 residues. The ends were cut back, 3 bases at V and 1 base at J, with 9 bases in the middle. CDR1 MGHDK and CDR2 SYGVNS come from the germline V gene.

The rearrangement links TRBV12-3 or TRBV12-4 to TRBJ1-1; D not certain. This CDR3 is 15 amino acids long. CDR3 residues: CASGPRPAVNTEAFF. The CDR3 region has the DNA TGTGCTAGTGGGCCTCGGCCCGCAGTGAACACTGAAGCTTTCTTT.

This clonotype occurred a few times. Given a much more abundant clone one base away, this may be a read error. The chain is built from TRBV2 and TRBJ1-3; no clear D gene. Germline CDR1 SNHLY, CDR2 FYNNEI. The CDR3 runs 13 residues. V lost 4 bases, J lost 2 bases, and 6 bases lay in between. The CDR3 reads CASSAGPGNTIYF. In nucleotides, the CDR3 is TGTGCCAGCAGTGCCGGGCCTGGAAACACCATATATTTT.

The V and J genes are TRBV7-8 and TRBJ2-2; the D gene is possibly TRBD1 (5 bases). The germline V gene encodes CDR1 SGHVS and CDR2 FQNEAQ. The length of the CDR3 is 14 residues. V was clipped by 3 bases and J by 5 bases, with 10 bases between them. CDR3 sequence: CASSFRQGTGELFF. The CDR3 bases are TGTGCCAGCAGCTTTAGGCAGGGTACCGGGGAGCTGTTTTTT.

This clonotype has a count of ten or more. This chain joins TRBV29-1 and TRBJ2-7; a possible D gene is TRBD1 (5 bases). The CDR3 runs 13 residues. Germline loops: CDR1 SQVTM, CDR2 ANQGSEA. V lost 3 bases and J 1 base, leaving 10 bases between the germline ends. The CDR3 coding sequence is TGCAGCGTTGAGGTGACAGCGTCCTACGAGCAGTACTTC. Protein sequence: CSVEVTASYEQYF.

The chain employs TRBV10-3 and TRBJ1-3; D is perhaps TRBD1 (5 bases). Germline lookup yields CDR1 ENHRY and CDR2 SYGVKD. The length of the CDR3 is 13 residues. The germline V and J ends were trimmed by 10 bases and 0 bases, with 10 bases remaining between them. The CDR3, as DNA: TGTGCCACGGGGGGTGCCTCTGGAAACACCATATATTTT. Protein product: CATGGASGNTIYF.

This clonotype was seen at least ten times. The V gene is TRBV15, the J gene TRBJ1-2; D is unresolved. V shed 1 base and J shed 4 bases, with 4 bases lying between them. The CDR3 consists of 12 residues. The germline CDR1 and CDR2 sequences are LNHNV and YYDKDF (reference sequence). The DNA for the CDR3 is TGTGCCACCAGCAGAGCTAGCTATGGCTACACCTTC. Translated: CATSRASYGYTF.

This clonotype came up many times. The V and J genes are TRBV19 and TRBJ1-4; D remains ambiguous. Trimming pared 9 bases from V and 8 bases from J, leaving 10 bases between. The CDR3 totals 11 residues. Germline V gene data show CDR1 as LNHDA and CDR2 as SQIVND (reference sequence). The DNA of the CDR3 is TGTGCCAGCAGCATAGGGGAAAAACTGTTTTTT. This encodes CASSIGEKLFF.

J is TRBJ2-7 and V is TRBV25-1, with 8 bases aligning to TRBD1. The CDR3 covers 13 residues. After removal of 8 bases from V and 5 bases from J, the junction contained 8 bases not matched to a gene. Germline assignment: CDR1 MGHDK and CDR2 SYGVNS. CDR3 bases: TGTGCCAGCTCCCAGGGGGCGCGCGACGAGCAGTACTTC. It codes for CASSQGARDEQYF.

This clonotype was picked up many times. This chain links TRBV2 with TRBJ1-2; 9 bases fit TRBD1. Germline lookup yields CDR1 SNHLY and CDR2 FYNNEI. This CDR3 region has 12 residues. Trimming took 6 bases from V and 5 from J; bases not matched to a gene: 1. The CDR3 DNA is TGTGCCAGCAGCGGGACAGGGTATGGCTACACCTTC. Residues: CASSGTGYGYTF.

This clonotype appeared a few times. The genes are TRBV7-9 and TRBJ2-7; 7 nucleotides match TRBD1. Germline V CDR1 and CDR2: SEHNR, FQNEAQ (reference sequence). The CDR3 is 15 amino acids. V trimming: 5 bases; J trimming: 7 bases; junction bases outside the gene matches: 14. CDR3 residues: CASSRNRGVLREQYF. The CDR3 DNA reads TGTGCCAGCAGCCGCAACAGGGGCGTCCTACGTGAGCAGTACTTC. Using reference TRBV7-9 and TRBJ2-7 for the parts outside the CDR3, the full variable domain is DTGVSQNPRHKITKRGQNVTFRCDPISEHNRLYWYRQTLGQGPEFLTYFQNEAQLEKSRLLSDRFSAERPKGSFSTLEIQRTEQGDSAMYLCASSRNRGVLREQYFGPGTRLTVT.

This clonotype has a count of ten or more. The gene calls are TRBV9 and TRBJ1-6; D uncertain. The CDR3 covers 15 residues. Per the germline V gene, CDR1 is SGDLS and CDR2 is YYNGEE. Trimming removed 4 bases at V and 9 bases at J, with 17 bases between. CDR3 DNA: TGTGCCAGCAGCCCAGATCTGGGTGCCTCTTCACCCCTCCACTTT. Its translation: CASSPDLGASSPLHF.

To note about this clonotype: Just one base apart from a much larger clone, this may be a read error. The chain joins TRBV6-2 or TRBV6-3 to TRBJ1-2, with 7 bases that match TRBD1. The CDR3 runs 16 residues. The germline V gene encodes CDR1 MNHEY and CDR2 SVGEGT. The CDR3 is CASSSPGQRLNYDYTF. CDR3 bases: TGTGCCAGCAGTTCTCCGGGACAGAGGTTGAACTATGACTACACCTTC.

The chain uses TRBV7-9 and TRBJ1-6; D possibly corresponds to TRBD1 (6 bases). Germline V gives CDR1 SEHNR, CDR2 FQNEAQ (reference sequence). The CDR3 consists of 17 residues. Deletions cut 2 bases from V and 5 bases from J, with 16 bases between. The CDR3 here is CASSLRGRGAHNSPLHF. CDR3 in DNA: TGTGCCAGCAGCTTAAGGGGACGGGGGGCTCATAATTCACCCCTCCACTTT.

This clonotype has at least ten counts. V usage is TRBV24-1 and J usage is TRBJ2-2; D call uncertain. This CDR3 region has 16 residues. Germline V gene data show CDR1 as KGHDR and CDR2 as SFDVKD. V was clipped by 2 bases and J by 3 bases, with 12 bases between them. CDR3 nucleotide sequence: TGTGCCACCAGTGATTATCGACGGAGCGACACCGGGGAGCTGTTTTTT. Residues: CATSDYRRSDTGELFF.

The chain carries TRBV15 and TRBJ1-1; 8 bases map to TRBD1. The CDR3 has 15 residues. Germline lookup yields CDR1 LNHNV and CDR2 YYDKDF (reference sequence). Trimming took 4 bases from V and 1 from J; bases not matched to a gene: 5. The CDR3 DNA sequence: TGTGCCACCAGCATCGGACAGGGCTGGAACACTGAAGCTTTCTTT. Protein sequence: CATSIGQGWNTEAFF.

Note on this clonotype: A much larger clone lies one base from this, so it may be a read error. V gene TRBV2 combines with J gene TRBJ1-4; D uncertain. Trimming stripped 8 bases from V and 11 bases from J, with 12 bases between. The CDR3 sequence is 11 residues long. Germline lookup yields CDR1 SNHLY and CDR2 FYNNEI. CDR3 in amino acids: CASAVPGKLFF. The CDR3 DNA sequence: TGTGCCAGCGCTGTTCCCGGGAAACTGTTTTTT.

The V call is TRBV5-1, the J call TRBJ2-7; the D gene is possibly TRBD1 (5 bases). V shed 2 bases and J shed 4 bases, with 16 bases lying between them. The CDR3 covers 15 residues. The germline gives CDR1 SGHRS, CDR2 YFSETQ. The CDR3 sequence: CASSFAGNERYEQYF. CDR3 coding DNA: TGCGCCAGCAGCTTCGCAGGGAACGAGAGATACGAGCAGTACTTC.